The rows below give T cell receptor beta chains drawn from one sample of a study of CD8 T cells in Susac syndrome. TCRdb reprocessed the immunoSEQ multiplex PCR reads with MiXCR, giving one entry per CDR3 protein. The table shows 95,000 to 150,000 distinct CDR3 sequences, with more than 90% occurring only once. The sample consisted of CD8+ T cells from PBMCs. The receptor set was obtained from a human donor with Susac syndrome. Each CDR3 is given with its conserved first and last residue. The D gene is left open where the match is weak. A row's size may be missing; if present it is once, few, many or a size class.

>NA|NA|TRBJ1-2|TRBV7-2
TGTGCCAGCAGCTTAACTAGGCAGGGCCCTACCCCAGCCTACACCTTC
CASSLTRQGPTPAYTF
>NA|NA|TRBJ2-7|TRBV27
TGTGCCAGCAGTTCCTCGACAGGATTCGAGCAGTACTTC
CASSSSTGFEQYF
>TRBD2|NA|TRBJ2-1|TRBV6-6
TGTGCCAGCAGTTCCCTAGGGACTAGCTACAATGAGCAGTTCTTC
CASSSLGTSYNEQFF
>NA|NA|TRBJ1-3|TRBV20-1
TGCAGTGCTAGGGACGTCAGGGACTTGAGTGGAAACACCATATATTTT
CSARDVRDLSGNTIYF
>NA|NA|TRBJ1-1|TRBV7-9
TGTGCCAGCAGCCCCCCCGGGGACACTGAAGCTTTCTTT
CASSPPGDTEAFF
>NA|NA|TRBJ2-7|TRBV6-6
TGTGCCAGCAGTTACGCCACCCGACCGCCGGCCTACGAGCAGTACTTC
CASSYATRPPAYEQYF
>NA|NA|TRBJ1-1|TRBV7-9
TGTGCCAGCAGCCCCGGCAGAATGAACACTGAAGCTTTCTTT
CASSPGRMNTEAFF
>NA|NA|TRBJ1-4|TRBV29-1
TGCAGCGTTGAGTGGGGGGGCGGTGAAAAACTGTTTTTT
CSVEWGGGEKLFF
>TRBD2|NA|TRBJ2-3|TRBV6-5
TGTGCCAGCAGTTACTCTAGCGGGGGGCCCACAGATACGCAGTATTTT
CASSYSSGGPTDTQYF
>NA|NA|TRBJ1-1|TRBV4-2
TGTGCCAGCAGCCATGAGACAGTGGGACCTGAAGCTTTCTTT
CASSHETVGPEAFF
>NA|NA|TRBJ2-3|TRBV30
TGTGCCTGGAGAGAAACAGGGTGGACAGATACGCAGTATTTT
CAWRETGWTDTQYF
>NA|NA|TRBJ2-2|TRBV6-5
TGTGCCAGCAGTTACACAGGAAGCCCCGGGGAGCTGTTTTTT
CASSYTGSPGELFF
>NA|NA|TRBJ1-5|TRBV7-9
TGTGCCAGCAGCTCCGCCAGCGCTCAGCCCCAGCATTTT
CASSSASAQPQHF
>TRBD1|NA|TRBJ1-2|TRBV30
TGTGCCTGGATCCTCCGACAGGGAGCGGTTCGCTATGGCTACACCTTC
CAWILRQGAVRYGYTF
>NA|NA|TRBJ2-1|TRBV30
TGTGCCTGGAGTGTGGAGGGCCGTATTGAGCAGTTCTTC
CAWSVEGRIEQFF
>NA|NA|TRBJ1-1|TRBV3-1
TGTGCCAGCAGCCAGTCGGACGCCAACACTGAAGCTTTCTTT
CASSQSDANTEAFF
>NA|NA|TRBJ2-1|TRBV4-1
TGCGCCACAGGCGGTGGTAGTCCCTACAATGAGCAGTTCTTC
CATGGGSPYNEQFF
>NA|NA|TRBJ2-7|TRBV28
TGTGCCAGCAGTGTTGCGGGGTCCCTCTACGAGCAGTACTTC
CASSVAGSLYEQYF
>TRBD2|NA|TRBJ2-3|TRBV11-2
TGTGCCAGCAGCTTATCGGCGGGGGGGCCGGTGAGCACAGATACGCAGTATTTT
CASSLSAGGPVSTDTQYF
>TRBD1|NA|TRBJ2-7|TRBV20-1
TGCAGTGCTAGCCTACAGGGGGTTGCCTACGAGCAGTACTTC
CSASLQGVAYEQYF
>NA|once|TRBJ2-2|TRBV9
TGTGCCAGCAGCGTAGAGGGCAGGGGGAACACCGGGGAGCTGTTTTTT
CASSVEGRGNTGELFF
>NA|NA|TRBJ2-7|TRBV6-5
TGTGCCAGCAGTTACCACGGACAGTCCTACGAGCAGTACTTC
CASSYHGQSYEQYF
>NA|NA|TRBJ2-1|TRBV3-1
TGTGCCAGCAGCCAAGATCCGGCTTTTGATGAGCAGTTCTTC
CASSQDPAFDEQFF
>TRBD1|NA|TRBJ2-4|TRBV28
TGTGCCAGCAGTTCCTCAAGACAGGGATTGAGCATTCAGTACTTC
CASSSSRQGLSIQYF
>NA|NA|TRBJ2-7|TRBV6-2/TRBV6-3
TGTGCCAGCGAGGGACTTAAATACGAGCAGTACTTC
CASEGLKYEQYF
>TRBD2|NA|TRBJ2-1|TRBV4-2
TGTGCCAGCAGCCAATCCGGGGGGGACCCCTGGAATGAGCAGTTCTTC
CASSQSGGDPWNEQFF
>NA|NA|TRBJ1-1|TRBV29-1
TGCAGCGTTGTAGAGAACACTGAAGCTTTCTTT
CSVVENTEAFF
>TRBD2|NA|TRBJ2-1|TRBV9
TGTGCCAGCAGCGTAGCGGGGGGGTTTAACAATGAGCAGTTCTTC
CASSVAGGFNNEQFF
>NA|NA|TRBJ2-3|TRBV6-5
TGTGCCAGCAGTTACTCGTCAGGGGAGGGCCTTCATACGCAGTATTTT
CASSYSSGEGLHTQYF
>NA|NA|TRBJ1-1|TRBV4-1
TGCGCCAGCAGCCAAGAGGGGACAATGAGCACTGAAGCTTTCTTT
CASSQEGTMSTEAFF
>NA|NA|TRBJ1-4|TRBV20-1
TGCAGTGCTAGAATACAGGGATTTAATGAAAAACTGTTTTTT
CSARIQGFNEKLFF
>NA|once|TRBJ1-2|TRBV13
TGTGCCAGCAGCCCTAGGACAGACTCCTATGGCTACACCTTC
CASSPRTDSYGYTF
>NA|NA|TRBJ2-7|TRBV6-2/TRBV6-3
TGTGCCAGCAGAACTTTGGTGGGCAACGAGCAGTACTTC
CASRTLVGNEQYF
>NA|NA|TRBJ2-1|TRBV20-1
TGCAGTGCTAGAGATAGGTACAGCAATGAGCAGTTCTTC
CSARDRYSNEQFF
>NA|NA|TRBJ2-7|TRBV29-1
TGCAGCGCAGGTCTCAACTACGAGCAGTACTTC
CSAGLNYEQYF
>TRBD1|NA|TRBJ2-7|TRBV9
TGTGCCAGCAGCGCACAGGGGGCCGATTCCTACGAGCAGTACTTC
CASSAQGADSYEQYF
>TRBD1|NA|TRBJ2-5|TRBV30
TGTGCCTGGAGTTCGGGACAGGGGGCACGTGAGACCCAGTACTTC
CAWSSGQGARETQYF
>TRBD2|NA|TRBJ2-3|TRBV20-1
TGCAGTGCAAAAAAGCGGGGGGCTTATACGCAGTATTTT
CSAKKRGAYTQYF
>NA|once|TRBJ2-1|TRBV7-2
TGTGCCAGCAGTTCAACAGTGCTAAGCTCCTACAATGAGCAGTTCTTC
CASSSTVLSSYNEQFF
>TRBD1|NA|TRBJ1-2|TRBV30
TGTGCCTGGAGTGTTGGGACAGGATTTAACTATGGCTACACCTTC
CAWSVGTGFNYGYTF
>TRBD2|once|TRBJ2-3|TRBV20-1
TGCAGTGCTACCGCCGAGGGACTAGCGGGTTTCACAGATACGCAGTATTTT
CSATAEGLAGFTDTQYF
>NA|NA|TRBJ2-7|TRBV28
TGTGCCAGCAGTTCCAGTGCCTTCATATACGAGCAGTACTTC
CASSSSAFIYEQYF